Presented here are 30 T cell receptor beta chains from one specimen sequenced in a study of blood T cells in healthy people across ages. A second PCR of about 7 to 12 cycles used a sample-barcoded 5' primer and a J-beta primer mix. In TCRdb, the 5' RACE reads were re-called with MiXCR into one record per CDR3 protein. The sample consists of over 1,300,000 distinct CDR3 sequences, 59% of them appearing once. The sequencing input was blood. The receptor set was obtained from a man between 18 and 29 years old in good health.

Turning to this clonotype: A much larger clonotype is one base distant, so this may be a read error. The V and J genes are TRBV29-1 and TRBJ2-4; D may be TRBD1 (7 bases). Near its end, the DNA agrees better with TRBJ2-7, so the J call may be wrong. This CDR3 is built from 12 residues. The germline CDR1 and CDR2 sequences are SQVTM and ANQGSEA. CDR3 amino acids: CSVRQGGYEQYF. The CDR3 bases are TGCAGCGTCAGACAGGGAGGTTACGAGCAGTACTTC.

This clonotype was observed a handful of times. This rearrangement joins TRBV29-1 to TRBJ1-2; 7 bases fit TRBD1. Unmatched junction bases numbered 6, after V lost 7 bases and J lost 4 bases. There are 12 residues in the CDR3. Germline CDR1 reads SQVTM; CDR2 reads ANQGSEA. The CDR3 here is CSAYRGAYGYTF. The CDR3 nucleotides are TGCAGCGCCTACAGGGGAGCCTATGGCTACACCTTC.

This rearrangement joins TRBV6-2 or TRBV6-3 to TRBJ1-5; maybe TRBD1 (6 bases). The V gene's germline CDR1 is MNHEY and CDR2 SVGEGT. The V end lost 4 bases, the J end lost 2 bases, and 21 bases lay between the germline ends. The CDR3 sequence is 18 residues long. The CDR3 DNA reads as TGTGCCAGCAGTTTGACAGGTGTTAACGGAGGTGGCAATCAGCCCCAGCATTTT. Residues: CASSLTGVNGGGNQPQHF.

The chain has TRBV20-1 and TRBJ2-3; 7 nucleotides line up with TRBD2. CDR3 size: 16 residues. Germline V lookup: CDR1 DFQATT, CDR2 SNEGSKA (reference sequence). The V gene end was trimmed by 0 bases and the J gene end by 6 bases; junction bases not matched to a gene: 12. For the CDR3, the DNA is TGCAGTGCTAGAGATGGGGCGGGAGCCCAGGTTGATACGCAGTATTTT. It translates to CSARDGAGAQVDTQYF.

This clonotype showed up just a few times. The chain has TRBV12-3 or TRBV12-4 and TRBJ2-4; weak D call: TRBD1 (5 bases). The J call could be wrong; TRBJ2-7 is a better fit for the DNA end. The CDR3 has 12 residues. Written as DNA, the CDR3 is TGTGCCAGCAGTTCGGACATAACCGAGCAGTACTTC. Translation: CASSSDITEQYF.

The CDR3 nucleotides read TGTGCCAGCAGTTATCCCCAGGCCTCTGGGGCCAACGTCCTGACTTTC. Protein: CASSYPQASGANVLTF. This chain links TRBV6-6 with TRBJ2-6; D is ambiguous. The CDR3 runs to 16 residues. The V end was cut by 3 bases, the J end by 0 bases, with 9 bases between. Germline-derived CDR1 and CDR2 are MNHNY and SVGAGI (reference sequence).

The CDR3 protein is CSATPGLGSHYYEQYF. As DNA, the CDR3 is TGCAGTGCAACTCCGGGCCTCGGTTCCCATTATTACGAGCAGTACTTC. V gene TRBV20-1 combines with J gene TRBJ2-7; no definite D call. CDR1 and CDR2 (germline): DFQATT, SNEGSKA (reference sequence). CDR3 length: 16 amino acids. V was pared by 6 bases and J by 4 bases, with 25 bases between.

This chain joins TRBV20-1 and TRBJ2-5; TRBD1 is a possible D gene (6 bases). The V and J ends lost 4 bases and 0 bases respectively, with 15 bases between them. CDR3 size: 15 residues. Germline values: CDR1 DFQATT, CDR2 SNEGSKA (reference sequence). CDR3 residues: CSATPGDWDQETQYF. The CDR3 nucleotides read TGCAGTGCTACTCCAGGGGATTGGGACCAAGAGACCCAGTACTTC.

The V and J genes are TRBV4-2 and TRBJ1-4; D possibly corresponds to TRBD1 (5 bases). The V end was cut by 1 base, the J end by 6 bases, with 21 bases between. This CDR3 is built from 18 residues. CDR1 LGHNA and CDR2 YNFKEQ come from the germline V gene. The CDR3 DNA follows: TGTGCCAGCAGCCAAGGGCGGACACAGACTTCTATCCATGAAAAACTGTTTTTT. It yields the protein CASSQGRTQTSIHEKLFF.

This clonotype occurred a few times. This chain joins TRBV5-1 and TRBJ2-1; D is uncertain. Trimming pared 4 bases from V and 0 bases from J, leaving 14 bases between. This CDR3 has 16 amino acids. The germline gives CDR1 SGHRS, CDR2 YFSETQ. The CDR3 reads CASSPKVLRSYNEQFF. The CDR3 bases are TGCGCCAGCAGCCCAAAAGTTCTACGCTCCTACAATGAGCAGTTCTTC.

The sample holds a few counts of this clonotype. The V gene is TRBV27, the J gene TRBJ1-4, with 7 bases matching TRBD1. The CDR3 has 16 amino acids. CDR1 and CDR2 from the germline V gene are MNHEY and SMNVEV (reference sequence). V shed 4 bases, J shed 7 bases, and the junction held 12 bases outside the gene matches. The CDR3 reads CASSSSPTGNSEKLFF. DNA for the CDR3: TGTGCCAGCAGTTCCTCCCCGACAGGGAATTCTGAAAAACTGTTTTTT.

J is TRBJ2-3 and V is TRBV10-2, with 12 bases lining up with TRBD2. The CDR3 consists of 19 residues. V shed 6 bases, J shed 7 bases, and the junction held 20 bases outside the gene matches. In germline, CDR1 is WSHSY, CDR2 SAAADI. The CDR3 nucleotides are TGCGCCAGCAGACCCTTCCGGGCTAGCGGGGGGGCCGAGTCGAATACGCAGTATTTT. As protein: CASRPFRASGGAESNTQYF.

CDR3 bases: TGCAGCGTTGAACCCCAGGGGAATGAGCAGTTCTTC. Amino acid sequence: CSVEPQGNEQFF. The chain recombines TRBV29-1 with TRBJ2-1; TRBD1 is a possible D gene (6 bases). V was clipped by 2 bases and J by 7 bases, with 9 bases between them. This CDR3 has 12 residues. Germline values: CDR1 SQVTM, CDR2 ANQGSEA.

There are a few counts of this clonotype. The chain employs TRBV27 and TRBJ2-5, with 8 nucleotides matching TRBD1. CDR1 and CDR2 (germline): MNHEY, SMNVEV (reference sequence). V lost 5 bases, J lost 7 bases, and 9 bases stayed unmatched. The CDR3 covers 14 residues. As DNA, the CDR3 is TGTGCCAGCAGTGCGGGACAGGTGTCGGGGACCCAGTACTTC. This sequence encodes CASSAGQVSGTQYF.

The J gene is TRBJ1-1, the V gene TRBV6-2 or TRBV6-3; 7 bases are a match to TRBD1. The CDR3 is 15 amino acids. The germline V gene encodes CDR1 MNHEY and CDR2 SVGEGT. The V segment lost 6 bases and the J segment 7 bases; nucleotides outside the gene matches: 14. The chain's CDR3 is CASSRFPDRVGEAFF. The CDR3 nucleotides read TGTGCCAGCAGCCGTTTCCCCGACAGGGTGGGTGAAGCTTTCTTT.

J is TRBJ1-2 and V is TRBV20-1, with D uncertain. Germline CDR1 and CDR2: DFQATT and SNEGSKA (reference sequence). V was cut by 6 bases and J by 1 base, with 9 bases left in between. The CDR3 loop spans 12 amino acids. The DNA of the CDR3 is TGCAGTGCCAACGGAGTTAACTATGGCTACACCTTC. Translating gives CSANGVNYGYTF.

CDR3 protein: CSARPLAGTGDYEQYF. CDR3 nucleotide sequence: TGCAGTGCTAGACCTTTAGCAGGAACGGGGGACTACGAGCAGTACTTC. The J gene is TRBJ2-4, the V gene TRBV20-1, with D maybe TRBD2 (6 bases). The J call may not be correct, given that the DNA end is closer to TRBJ2-7. The CDR3 runs 16 residues. In germline, CDR1 is DFQATT, CDR2 SNEGSKA (reference sequence).

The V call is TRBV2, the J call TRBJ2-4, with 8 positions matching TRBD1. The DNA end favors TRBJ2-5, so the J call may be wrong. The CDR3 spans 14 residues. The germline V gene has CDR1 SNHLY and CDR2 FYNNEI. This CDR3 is CASKPTGVQETQYF. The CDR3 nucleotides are TGTGCCAGCAAACCGACAGGGGTACAAGAGACCCAGTACTTC.

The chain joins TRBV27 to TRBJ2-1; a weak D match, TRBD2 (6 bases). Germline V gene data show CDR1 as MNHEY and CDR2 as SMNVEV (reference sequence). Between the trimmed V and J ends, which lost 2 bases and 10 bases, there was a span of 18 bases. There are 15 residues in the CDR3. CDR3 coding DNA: TGTGCCAGCAGTTTAGGGGGGACCCACTCCTACGAGCAGTTCTTC. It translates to CASSLGGTHSYEQFF.

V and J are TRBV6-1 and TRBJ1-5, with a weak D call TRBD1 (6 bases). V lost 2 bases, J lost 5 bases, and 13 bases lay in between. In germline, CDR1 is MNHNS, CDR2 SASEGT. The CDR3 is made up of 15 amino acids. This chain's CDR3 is CASSESIYRDQPQHF. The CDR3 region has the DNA TGTGCCAGCAGTGAAAGTATCTACAGGGATCAGCCCCAGCATTTT.

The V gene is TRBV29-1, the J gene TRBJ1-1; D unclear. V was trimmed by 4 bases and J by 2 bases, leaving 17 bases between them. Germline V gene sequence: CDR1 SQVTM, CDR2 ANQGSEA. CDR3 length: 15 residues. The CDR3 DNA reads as TGCAGCGTTGGAGGGAGGGTACGGCTAAACACTGAAGCTTTCTTT. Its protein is CSVGGRVRLNTEAFF.

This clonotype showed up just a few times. The CDR3 loop reads CASSFVRDYGYTF. DNA for the CDR3: TGTGCCAGCAGTTTTGTCAGGGATTATGGCTACACCTTC. The chain couples TRBV12-3 or TRBV12-4 to TRBJ1-2; D is possibly TRBD1 (5 bases). CDR3 length: 13 amino acids. Trimming pared 3 bases from V and 5 bases from J, leaving 10 bases between.

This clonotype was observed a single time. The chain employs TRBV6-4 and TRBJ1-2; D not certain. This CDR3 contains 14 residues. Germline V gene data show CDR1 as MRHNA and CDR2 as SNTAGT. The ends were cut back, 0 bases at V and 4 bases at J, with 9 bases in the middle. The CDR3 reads CASSDSGASYGYTF. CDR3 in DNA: TGTGCCAGCAGTGACTCGGGTGCCAGCTATGGCTACACCTTC.

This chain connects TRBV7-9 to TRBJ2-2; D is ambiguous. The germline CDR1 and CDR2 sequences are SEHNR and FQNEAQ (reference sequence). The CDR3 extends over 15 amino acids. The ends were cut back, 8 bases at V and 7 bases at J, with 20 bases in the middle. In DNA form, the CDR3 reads TGTGCCAGCGGTGGGGTCACTCCAAAGCTCGGGGAGCTGTTTTTT. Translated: CASGGVTPKLGELFF.

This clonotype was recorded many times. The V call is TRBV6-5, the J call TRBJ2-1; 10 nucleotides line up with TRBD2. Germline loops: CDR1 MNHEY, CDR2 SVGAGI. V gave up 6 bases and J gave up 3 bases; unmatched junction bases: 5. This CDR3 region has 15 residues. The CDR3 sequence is CASSPGLADYNEQFF. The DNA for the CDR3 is TGTGCCAGCAGCCCCGGACTAGCGGACTACAATGAGCAGTTCTTC.

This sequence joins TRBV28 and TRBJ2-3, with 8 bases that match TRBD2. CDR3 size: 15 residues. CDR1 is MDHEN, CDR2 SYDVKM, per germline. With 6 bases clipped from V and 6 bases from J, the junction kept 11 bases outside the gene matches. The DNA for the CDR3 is TGTGCCAGCAGCTTAAGCGGGGGTACCACGGATACGCAGTATTTT. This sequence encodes CASSLSGGTTDTQYF.

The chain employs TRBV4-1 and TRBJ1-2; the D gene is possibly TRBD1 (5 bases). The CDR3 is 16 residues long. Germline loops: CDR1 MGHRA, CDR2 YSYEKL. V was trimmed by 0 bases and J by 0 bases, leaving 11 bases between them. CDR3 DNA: TGCGCCAGCAGCCAAGATGGACACCAAGCTAACTATGGCTACACCTTC. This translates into CASSQDGHQANYGYTF.

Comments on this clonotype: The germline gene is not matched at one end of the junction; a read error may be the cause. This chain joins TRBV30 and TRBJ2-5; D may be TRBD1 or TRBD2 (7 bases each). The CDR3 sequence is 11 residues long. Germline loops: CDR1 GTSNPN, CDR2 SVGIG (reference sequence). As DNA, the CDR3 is TGTGCCTGGAGTGCGGGGGGACAGAATCGCTTC. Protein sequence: CAWSAGGQNRF.

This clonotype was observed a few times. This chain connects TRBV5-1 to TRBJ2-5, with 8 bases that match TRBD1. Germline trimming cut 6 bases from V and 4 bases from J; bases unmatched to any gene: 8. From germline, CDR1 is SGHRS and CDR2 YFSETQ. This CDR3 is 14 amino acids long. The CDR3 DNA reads TGCGCCAGCAAGGTTCCAGGGGGCTCAGAGACCCAGTACTTC. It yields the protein CASKVPGGSETQYF.

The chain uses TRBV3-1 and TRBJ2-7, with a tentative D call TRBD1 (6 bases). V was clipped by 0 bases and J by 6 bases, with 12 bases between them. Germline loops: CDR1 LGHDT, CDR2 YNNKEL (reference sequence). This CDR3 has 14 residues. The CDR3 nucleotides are TGTGCCAGCAGCCAAGAGATGGGGGCTTCCGAGCAGTACTTC. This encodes CASSQEMGASEQYF.